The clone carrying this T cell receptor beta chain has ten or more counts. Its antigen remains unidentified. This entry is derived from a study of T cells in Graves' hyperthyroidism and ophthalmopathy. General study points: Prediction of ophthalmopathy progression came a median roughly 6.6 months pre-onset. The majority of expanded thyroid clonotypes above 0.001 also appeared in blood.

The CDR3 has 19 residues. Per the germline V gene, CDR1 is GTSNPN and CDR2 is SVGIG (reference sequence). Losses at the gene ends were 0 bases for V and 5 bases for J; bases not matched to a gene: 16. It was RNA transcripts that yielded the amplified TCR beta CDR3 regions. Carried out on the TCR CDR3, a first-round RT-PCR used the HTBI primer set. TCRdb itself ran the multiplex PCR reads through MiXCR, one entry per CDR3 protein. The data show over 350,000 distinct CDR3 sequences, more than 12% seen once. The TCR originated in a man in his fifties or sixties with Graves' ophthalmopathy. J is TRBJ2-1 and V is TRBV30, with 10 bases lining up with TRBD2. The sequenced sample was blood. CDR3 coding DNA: TGTGCCTGGAGTGTATTTCTAGCGGGAGTATCCCTAATAGACAATGAGCAGTTCTTC. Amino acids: CAWSVFLAGVSLIDNEQFF.